The clone carrying this T cell receptor (beta chain) has just a few counts. The CDR3 runs to 15 residues. Germline CDR1 reads SGHAT; CDR2 reads FQNNGV. Trimming cost V 8 bases and J 1 base, with 14 bases left between them. Authors' data handling: Amplified reference gene primers provided the basis for estimating nucleated cell counts. TCRdb's copy holds only in-frame clones and misses some; the assay was immunoSEQ multiplex PCR. V and J calls plus clone size are reproduced from that table; the DNA served to infer D and trimming. The data show some 250,000 clones, roughly 88% seen once. This sample is drawn from a study of blood T cell repertoires in COVID-19. Across the study: Some COVID-19 samples were acute and others convalescent; all came from the United States, Italy and Spain. PBMCs, B-cell-depleted T cells, or T cells were the source of the cDNA or gDNA that made up the material.

V and J are TRBV11-2 and TRBJ2-2; weak D call: TRBD2 (6 bases). The receptor was isolated from an elderly man with acute or convalescent COVID-19. The source material was peripheral blood. The CDR3 spells CASSLSGRNTGELFF. The CDR3 nucleotides read TGTGCCAGCTCCCTTTCCGGGAGGAACACCGGGGAGCTGTTTTTT.